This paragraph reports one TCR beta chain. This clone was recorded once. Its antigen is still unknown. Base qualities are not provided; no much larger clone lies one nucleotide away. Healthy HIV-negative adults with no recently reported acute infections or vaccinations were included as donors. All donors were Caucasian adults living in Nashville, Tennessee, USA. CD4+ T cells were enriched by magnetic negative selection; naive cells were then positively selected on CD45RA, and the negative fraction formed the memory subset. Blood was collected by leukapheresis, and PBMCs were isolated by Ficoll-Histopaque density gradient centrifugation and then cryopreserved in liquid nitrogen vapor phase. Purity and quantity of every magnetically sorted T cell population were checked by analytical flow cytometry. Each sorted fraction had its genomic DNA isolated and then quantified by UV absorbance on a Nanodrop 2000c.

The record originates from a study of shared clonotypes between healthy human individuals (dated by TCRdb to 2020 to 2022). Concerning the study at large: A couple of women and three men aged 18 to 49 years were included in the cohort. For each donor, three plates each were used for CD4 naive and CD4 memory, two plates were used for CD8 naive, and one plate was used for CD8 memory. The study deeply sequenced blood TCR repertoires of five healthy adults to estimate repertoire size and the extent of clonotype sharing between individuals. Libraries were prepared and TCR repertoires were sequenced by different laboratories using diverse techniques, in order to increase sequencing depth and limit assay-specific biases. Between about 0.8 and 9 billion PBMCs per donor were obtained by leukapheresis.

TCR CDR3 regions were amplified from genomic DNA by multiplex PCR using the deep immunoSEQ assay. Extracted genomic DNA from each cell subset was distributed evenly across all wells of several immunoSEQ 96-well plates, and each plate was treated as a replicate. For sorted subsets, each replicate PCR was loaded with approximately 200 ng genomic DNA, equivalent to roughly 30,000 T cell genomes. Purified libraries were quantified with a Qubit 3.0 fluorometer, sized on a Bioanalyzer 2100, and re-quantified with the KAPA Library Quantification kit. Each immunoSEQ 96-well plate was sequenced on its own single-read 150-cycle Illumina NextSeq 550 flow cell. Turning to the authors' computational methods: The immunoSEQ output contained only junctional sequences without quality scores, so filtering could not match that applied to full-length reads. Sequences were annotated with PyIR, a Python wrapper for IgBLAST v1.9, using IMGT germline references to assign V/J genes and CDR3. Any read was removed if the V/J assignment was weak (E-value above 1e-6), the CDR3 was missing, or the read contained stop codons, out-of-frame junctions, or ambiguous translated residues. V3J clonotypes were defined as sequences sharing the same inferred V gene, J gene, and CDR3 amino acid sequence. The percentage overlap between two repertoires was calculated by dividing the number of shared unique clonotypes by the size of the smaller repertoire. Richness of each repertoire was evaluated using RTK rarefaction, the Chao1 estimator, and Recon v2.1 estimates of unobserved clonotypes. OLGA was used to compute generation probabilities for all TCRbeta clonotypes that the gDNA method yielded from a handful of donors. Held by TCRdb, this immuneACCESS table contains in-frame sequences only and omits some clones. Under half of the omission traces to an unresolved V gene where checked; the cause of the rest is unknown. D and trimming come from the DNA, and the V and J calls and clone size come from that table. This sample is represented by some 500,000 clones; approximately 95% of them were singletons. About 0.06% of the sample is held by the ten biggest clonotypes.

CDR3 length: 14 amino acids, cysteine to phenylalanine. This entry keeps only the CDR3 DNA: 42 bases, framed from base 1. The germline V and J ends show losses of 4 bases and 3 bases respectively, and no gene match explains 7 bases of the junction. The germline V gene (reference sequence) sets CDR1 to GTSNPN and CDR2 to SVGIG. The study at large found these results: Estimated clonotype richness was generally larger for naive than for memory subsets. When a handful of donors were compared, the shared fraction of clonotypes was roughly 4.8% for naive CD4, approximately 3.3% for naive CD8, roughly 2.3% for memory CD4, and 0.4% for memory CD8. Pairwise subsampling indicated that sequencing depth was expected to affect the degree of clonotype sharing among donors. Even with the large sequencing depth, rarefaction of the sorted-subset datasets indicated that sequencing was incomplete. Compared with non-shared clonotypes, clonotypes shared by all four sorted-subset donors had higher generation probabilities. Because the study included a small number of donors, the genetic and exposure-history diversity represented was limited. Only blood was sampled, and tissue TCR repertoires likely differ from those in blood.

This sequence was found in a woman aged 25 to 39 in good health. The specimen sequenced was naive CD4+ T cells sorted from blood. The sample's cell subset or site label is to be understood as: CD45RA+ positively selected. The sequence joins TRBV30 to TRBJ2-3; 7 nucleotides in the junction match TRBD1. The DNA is TGTGCCTGGAATTACAGGGGATGGACAGATACGCAGTATTTT. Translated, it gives CAWNYRGWTDTQYF.